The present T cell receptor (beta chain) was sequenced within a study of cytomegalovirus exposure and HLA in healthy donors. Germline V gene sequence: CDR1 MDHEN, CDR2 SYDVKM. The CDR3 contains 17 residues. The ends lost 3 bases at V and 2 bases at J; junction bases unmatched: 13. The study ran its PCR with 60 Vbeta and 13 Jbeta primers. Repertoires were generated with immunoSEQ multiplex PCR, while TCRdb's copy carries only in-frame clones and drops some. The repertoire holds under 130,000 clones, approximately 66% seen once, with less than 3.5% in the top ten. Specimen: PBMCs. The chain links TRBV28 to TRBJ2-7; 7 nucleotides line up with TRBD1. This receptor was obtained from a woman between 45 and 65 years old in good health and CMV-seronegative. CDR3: CASSFVATGVRAYEQYF. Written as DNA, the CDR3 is TGTGCCAGCAGTTTCGTCGCAACAGGGGTGAGGGCCTACGAGCAGTACTTC.